This T cell receptor (beta chain) comes out of a study of T-cell reconstitution after alpha-beta-depleted transplantation in children. A few counts support this clonotype. The TCRbeta library was prepared with unique molecular identifiers. Using its own MiXCR run on the PCR reads, TCRdb lists one record per CDR3 protein. The repertoire consists of roughly 200,000 distinct CDR3 sequences, with 6% to 7% occurring once and the leading ten covering around 2.7%. Trimming took 2 bases from V and 5 from J; bases not matched to a gene: 10. Germline-derived CDR1 and CDR2 are SGHRS and YFSETQ. This CDR3 comprises 18 residues.

This specimen was PBMCs from the stem cell graft donor, taken from the stem cell graft. The chain employs TRBV5-1 and TRBJ2-5; 15 bases are shared with TRBD2. This TCR came from a human donor who donated a stem cell graft to a child with Wiskott-Aldrich syndrome. This CDR3 is CASSFGLAGGSYVETQYF. Written as DNA, the CDR3 is TGCGCCAGCAGCTTTGGACTAGCGGGAGGGTCCTACGTGGAGACCCAGTACTTC.